This entry features one TCR beta chain sequence. The data were produced by immunoSEQ multiplex PCR, yet TCRdb's version contains in-frame clones alone and is incomplete. This sample has 60,000 to 90,000 clones; 90% to 95% occur once, and the top ten carry around 0.43%. The data belong to a study of technical replicates of blood from four donors. CDR3 length: 13 residues. Trimming shortened V by 7 bases and J by 5 bases, and 14 bases separated the two germline ends. Germline CDR1 SGHRS, CDR2 YFSETQ. Sequencing was done on a sample of T cells isolated from PBMCs. The chain has TRBV5-1 and TRBJ2-3; perhaps TRBD2 as D (7 bases). This receptor was obtained from a human donor in good health. This CDR3 reads CASGGAAVDTQYF. DNA for the CDR3: TGCGCCAGCGGGGGGGCAGCAGTAGATACGCAGTATTTT.